One sample yielded the 23 T cell receptor beta chains listed below, sequenced in a study of T cells after yellow fever vaccination. TCRdb reprocessed the 5' RACE reads with MiXCR, giving one entry per CDR3 protein. This sample has about 580,000 distinct CDR3 sequences, with about 17% found just once. The sequences come from PBMCs, collected less than 6 days after the first yellow fever vaccination. The receptor source for this set is a man aged 18 to 29 who received the YFV17D yellow fever vaccine.

This rearrangement joins TRBV20-1 to TRBJ2-7, with D possibly being TRBD2 (6 bases). The CDR3 runs to 13 residues. V was shortened by 6 bases and J by 0 bases, with 12 bases between the two germline ends. Per the germline V gene, CDR1 is DFQATT and CDR2 is SNEGSKA (reference sequence). The CDR3 DNA reads as TGCAGTGCCCGGGGGACCCTCTCCTACGAGCAGTACGTC. This sequence encodes CSARGTLSYEQYV.

In its sample, this clonotype was seen a few times. The genes are TRBV24-1 and TRBJ2-2; D perhaps matches TRBD1 (6 bases). Between the trimmed V and J ends, which lost 5 bases and 5 bases, there was a span of 11 bases. The CDR3 has 14 residues. Germline V gene lookup returns CDR1 KGHDR and CDR2 SFDVKD. CDR3 in amino acids: CATSARGGTGELFF. The CDR3 coding sequence is TGTGCCACCAGTGCCAGGGGTGGGACCGGGGAGCTGTTTTTT.

This clonotype was found a few times. The gene calls are TRBV12-3 or TRBV12-4 and TRBJ2-7; TRBD1 is a possible D gene (5 bases). The CDR3 loop spans 13 amino acids. Trimming cost V 3 bases and J 1 base, with 7 bases left between them. The CDR3 reads CASSFSGSYEQYV. CDR3 nucleotides: TGTGCCAGCAGTTTTTCAGGGTCCTACGAGCAGTACGTC.

Comments on this clonotype: This may arise from a read error, as a much more abundant clone is one base away. Likely a read error: the CDR3 ends without its conserved phenylalanine or tryptophan. The chain is built from TRBV11-2 and TRBJ2-1; D is unclear. CDR3 length: 13 residues. V was cut by 1 base and J by 8 bases, with 9 bases left in between. Per germline, CDR1 SGHAT and CDR2 FQNNGV. CDR3 protein: CASSLGLEHEQFC. The CDR3 DNA follows: TGTGCCAGCAGCTTAGGCCTAGAACATGAGCAGTTCTGC.

The chain links TRBV27 to TRBJ1-5; TRBD1 matches at 9 bases. The CDR3 consists of 20 residues. Trimming took 6 bases from V and 1 from J; bases not matched to a gene: 19. Germline-derived CDR1 and CDR2 are MNHEY and SMNVEV (reference sequence). CDR3 region: CASSTTLGTGKFRSNQPQHF. The CDR3 nucleotides read TGTGCCAGCAGCACGACCCTAGGGACAGGGAAATTTCGAAGCAATCAGCCCCAGCATTTT.

V and J are TRBV23-1 and TRBJ2-5, with TRBD1 as a possible D gene (7 bases). TRBV23-1 is filed as an ORF, its function uncertain. This CDR3 spans 17 amino acids. Deletions cut 0 bases from V and 2 bases from J, with 16 bases between. The CDR3 protein is CASSQSPRGTSQETQYF. The CDR3 DNA follows: TGCGCCAGCAGTCAATCTCCCAGGGGGACTTCACAAGAGACCCAGTACTTC.

This rearrangement joins TRBV5-1 to TRBJ1-6; D not certain. The CDR3 spans 13 residues. V was clipped by 4 bases and J by 7 bases, with 9 bases between them. The germline V gene encodes CDR1 SGHRS and CDR2 YFSETQ. In nucleotides, the CDR3 is TGCGCCAGCAGCCGTACAACGAATTCACCCCTCCACTTT. It is translated as CASSRTTNSPLHF. The full variable domain, with the rest looked up from reference TRBV5-1 and TRBJ1-6, is KAGVTQTPRYLIKTRGQQVTLSCSPISGHRSVSWYQQTPGQGLQFLFEYFSETQRNKGNFPGRFSGRQFSNSRSEMNVSTLELGDSALYLCASSRTTNSPLHFGNGTRLTVT.

This clonotype was detected many times. The chain joins TRBV29-1 to TRBJ2-3; D is unresolved. The CDR3 has 13 residues. CDR1 and CDR2 from the germline V gene are SQVTM and ANQGSEA. The germline V and J ends were trimmed by 7 bases and 6 bases, with 17 bases remaining between them. In DNA, the CDR3 is TGCAGCGCTCAATCAGAGGTTCGGGATACGCAGTATTTT. This gives the protein CSAQSEVRDTQYF.

This clonotype was seen many times. The chain employs TRBV5-1 and TRBJ1-1; no firm D call. CDR3 length equals 11 residues. V was clipped by 3 bases and J by 9 bases, with 9 bases between them. Germline assignment: CDR1 SGHRS and CDR2 YFSETQ. CDR3 protein: CASSSTGKAFF. The CDR3 nucleotides read TGCGCCAGCAGCTCGACGGGGAAAGCTTTCTTT.

This clonotype was recorded a few times. The chain carries TRBV7-8 and TRBJ2-6, with 8 bases lining up with TRBD1. J was trimmed by 2 bases and V by 6 bases; bases with no gene match: 9. CDR1 SGHVS and CDR2 FQNEAQ come from the germline V gene. CDR3 length equals 17 residues. The CDR3 coding sequence is TGTGCCAGCAGGGTTGGCAGGGGGCGTACTGGGGCCAACGTCCTGACTTTC. This codes for CASRVGRGRTGANVLTF.

This clonotype was observed a few times. The rearrangement uses TRBV6-2 or TRBV6-3 and TRBJ2-1; TRBD2 matches at 10 bases. V lost 0 bases and J lost 4; bases outside the gene matches: 12. Germline V gene sequence: CDR1 MNHEY, CDR2 SVGEGT. This CDR3 is 19 amino acids long. The CDR3 is CASSYSTERGGTFYNEQFF. The CDR3 coding sequence is TGTGCCAGCAGTTACTCGACTGAGCGGGGGGGCACTTTTTACAATGAGCAGTTCTTC.

The rearrangement links TRBV5-1 to TRBJ2-2, with 7 bases identical to TRBD2. J lost 6 bases, V lost 5 bases, and 4 bases had no gene match. The CDR3 loop spans 13 amino acids. Per the germline V gene, CDR1 is SGHRS and CDR2 is YFSETQ. Written as DNA, the CDR3 is TGCGCCAGCAGAAGCGGGGCTTCCGGGGAGCTGTTTTTT. Amino acid sequence: CASRSGASGELFF.

V gene TRBV21-1 combines with J gene TRBJ1-5; the table names TRBD1, a call not compared with the DNA. TRBV21-1 is a documented pseudogene. The CDR3 runs 13 residues. The CDR3 DNA is TGTGCCAGCAGGAGACCACCCCGGCAGCCCCAGCATTTT. It yields the protein CASRRPPRQPQHF.

V usage is TRBV5-1 and J usage is TRBJ2-7, with 11 bases fitting TRBD2. The V gene's germline CDR1 is SGHRS and CDR2 YFSETQ. V gave up 2 bases and J gave up 4 bases; unmatched junction bases: 2. The CDR3 loop spans 14 amino acids. The chain's CDR3 is CASSFRLAGYEQYF. The CDR3 DNA is TGCGCCAGCAGCTTCCGACTAGCGGGGTACGAGCAGTACTTC.

This clonotype has only a few counts. V gene TRBV6-2 or TRBV6-3 combines with J gene TRBJ2-1, with 14 bases that match TRBD2. With 4 bases clipped from V and 3 bases from J, the junction kept 5 bases outside the gene matches. Germline-derived CDR1 and CDR2 are MNHEY and SVGEGT. The CDR3 runs to 17 residues. Here the CDR3 reads CASSSTSGGAFYNEQFF. CDR3 coding DNA: TGTGCCAGCAGTTCGACTAGCGGGGGGGCCTTCTACAATGAGCAGTTCTTC.

This clonotype has only a few counts. CDR3 nucleotides: TGCAGTGCCGAGGGGAGTAGGTCAGATACGCAGTATTTT. The encoded protein is CSAEGSRSDTQYF. The rearrangement uses TRBV20-1 and TRBJ2-3; D might be TRBD1 or TRBD2, each matching 5 bases. Trimming left V 6 bases short and J 4 bases short, with 14 bases between. The CDR3 is 13 residues long. Germline lookup yields CDR1 DFQATT and CDR2 SNEGSKA (reference sequence).

V is TRBV6-5 and J is TRBJ2-5; the match to TRBD2 covers 8 bases. There are 15 residues in the CDR3. Germline CDR1 is MNHEY and CDR2 is SVGAGI. The ends lost 4 bases at V and 5 bases at J; junction bases unmatched: 9. This CDR3 reads CASSSARGGRETQYF. The CDR3 DNA follows: TGTGCCAGCAGTTCTGCCCGGGGGGGCCGGGAGACCCAGTACTTC.

The rearrangement joins TRBV5-1 to TRBJ2-3; D is undetermined. Trimming removed 0 bases from V and 5 bases from J, with 13 bases in between. CDR1 and CDR2 (germline): SGHRS, YFSETQ. The CDR3 covers 15 residues. CDR3 region: CASSLAVNFEDTQYF. CDR3 nucleotides: TGCGCCAGCAGCTTGGCGGTCAATTTTGAAGATACGCAGTATTTT.

This clonotype was found a few times. The chain combines TRBV5-6 with TRBJ2-5; weak D call: TRBD1 (6 bases). V dropped 2 bases and J dropped 9 bases, with 20 bases sitting between them. Per the germline V gene, CDR1 is SGHDT and CDR2 is YYEEEE. The length of the CDR3 is 15 residues. CDR3 residues: CASSLGGGLESPQYF. The CDR3 DNA reads as TGTGCCAGCAGCTTAGGGGGTGGTCTCGAATCGCCCCAGTACTTC.

This clonotype was counted only a few times. The chain employs TRBV3-1 and TRBJ2-5, with 12 bases identical to TRBD2. The trim removed 0 bases at V and 1 base at J, leaving 0 bases unmatched. Germline CDR1 is LGHDT and CDR2 is YNNKEL (reference sequence). CDR3 length: 16 amino acids. CDR3 loop: CASSQETSGGQETQYF. The CDR3, as DNA: TGTGCCAGCAGCCAAGAGACTAGCGGGGGCCAAGAGACCCAGTACTTC.

This clonotype was counted a few times. The V gene is TRBV7-9, the J gene TRBJ2-1; D perhaps matches TRBD1 (6 bases). The CDR3 length is 14 residues. The germline gives CDR1 SEHNR, CDR2 FQNEAQ (reference sequence). V was clipped by 3 bases and J by 4 bases, with 10 bases between them. As DNA, the CDR3 is TGTGCCAGCAGCTTCCCGGGACAATACAATGAGCAGTTCTTC. This sequence encodes CASSFPGQYNEQFF.

The J gene is TRBJ1-1, the V gene TRBV7-2; 9 bases align to TRBD1. The CDR3 runs to 16 residues. V dropped 5 bases and J dropped 6; count of bases not matched to a gene: 13. CDR1 SGHTA and CDR2 FQGNSA come from the germline V gene. The chain's CDR3 is CASSARWGQGGPEAFF. Here the CDR3 DNA reads TGTGCCAGCAGCGCACGGTGGGGACAGGGAGGTCCTGAAGCTTTCTTT.

This clonotype was observed many times. J is TRBJ1-1 and V is TRBV4-1, with TRBD1 matching over 9 bases. Germline CDR1 reads MGHRA; CDR2 reads YSYEKL. This CDR3 is built from 20 residues. The ends lost 3 bases at V and 4 bases at J; junction bases unmatched: 21. Here the CDR3 DNA reads TGCGCCAGCAGCCAGCTTCCTTTAATAGACAGGGGGGTCTCCGGCACTGAAGCTTTCTTT. Translated: CASSQLPLIDRGVSGTEAFF.